The 6 T cell receptor beta chains presented below share a single source sample, sequenced in a study of blood T cell repertoires in COVID-19. The method was immunoSEQ multiplex PCR; TCRdb's version includes in-frame clones alone and lacks a portion of them. This sample has over 25,000 clones, with 80% to 90% found just once. Sequencing used peripheral blood. The receptors were sampled from a man aged 55 to 70 with acute or convalescent COVID-19.

This chain uses TRBV5-1 with TRBJ2-5; 9 nucleotides agree with TRBD1. The CDR3 consists of 16 residues. Germline CDR1 is SGHRS and CDR2 is YFSETQ. With 4 bases clipped from V and 5 bases from J, the junction kept 12 bases outside the gene matches. CDR3 loop: CASSPAGQGRWETQYF. For the CDR3, the DNA is TGCGCCAGCAGCCCGGCGGGACAGGGTAGATGGGAGACCCAGTACTTC.

This clone was seen just once. V is TRBV18 and J is TRBJ1-1, with a tentative D call TRBD1 (6 bases). CDR3 length: 13 residues. Germline V gene data show CDR1 as KGHSH and CDR2 as LQKENI. Trimming left V 4 bases short and J 2 bases short, with 8 bases between. The CDR3 spells CASSRTDNTEAFF. The CDR3 region has the DNA TGTGCCAGCTCACGGACAGACAACACTGAAGCTTTCTTT.

This clone has only one observation. The gene calls are TRBV28 and TRBJ1-2, with D unresolved. CDR1 and CDR2 (germline): MDHEN, SYDVKM. The CDR3 loop spans 11 amino acids. Trimming removed 5 bases from V and 2 bases from J, with 3 bases in between. CDR3 protein: CASSVNYGYTF. For the CDR3, the DNA is TGTGCCAGCAGTGTAAACTATGGCTACACCTTC.

The J gene is TRBJ1-2, the V gene TRBV5-1; D is undetermined. CDR1 is SGHRS, CDR2 YFSETQ, per germline. The V and J ends lost 4 bases and 8 bases respectively, with 12 bases between them. This CDR3 contains 12 residues. Written as DNA, the CDR3 is TGCGCCAGCAGCGAGCGGACGGGCGGCTACACCTTC. As protein: CASSERTGGYTF.

The chain carries TRBV19 and TRBJ1-3, with D hard to call. CDR3 length equals 15 residues. V shed 5 bases and J shed 6 bases, with 17 bases lying between them. CDR1 is LNHDA, CDR2 SQIVND, per germline (reference sequence). The CDR3 here is CASSVQGLLENTIYF. DNA of the CDR3: TGTGCCAGTAGTGTCCAAGGACTTCTGGAAAACACCATATATTTT.

The chain has TRBV7-9 and TRBJ2-7, with 8 bases aligning to TRBD2. The length of the CDR3 is 15 residues. Germline lookup yields CDR1 SEHNR and CDR2 FQNEAQ (reference sequence). Germline trimming cut 2 bases from V and 2 bases from J; bases unmatched to any gene: 5. DNA of the CDR3: TGTGCCAGCAGCTTAATCGGGGGGGCCGCCTACGAGCAGTACTTC. Its translation: CASSLIGGAAYEQYF.